This TCR beta chain was observed in a study of blood T cells in healthy people across ages. Across the whole study: About one barcoded beta molecule per two T cells came from capture by template switching.

This clonotype was recorded a few times. Deletions cut 8 bases from V and 3 bases from J, with 7 bases between. This CDR3 has 11 residues. Germline V gene sequence: CDR1 SNHLY, CDR2 FYNNEI. It was with a sample-barcoded 5' primer and a J-beta primer mix that a second PCR of roughly 7 to 11 cycles was run. TCRdb reprocessed the 5' RACE reads via MiXCR and lists one record per CDR3 protein. The repertoire has around 750,000 distinct CDR3 sequences, around half of them found once; the top ten carry roughly 40%. The sample taken for sequencing was blood. The clonotype originates from a man older than 75 in good health. V gene TRBV2 combines with J gene TRBJ2-5, with D possibly being TRBD1 (5 bases). Here the CDR3 DNA reads TGTGCCAGCCCAGGGAAAGAGACCCAGTACTTC. Amino acids: CASPGKETQYF. Full variable domain (remainder filled in from reference TRBV2 and TRBJ2-5): EPEVTQTPSHQVTQMGQEVILRCVPISNHLYFYWYRQILGQKVEFLVSFYNNEISEKSEIFDDQFSVERPDGSNFTLKIRSTKLEDSAMYFCASPGKETQYFGPGTRLLVL.